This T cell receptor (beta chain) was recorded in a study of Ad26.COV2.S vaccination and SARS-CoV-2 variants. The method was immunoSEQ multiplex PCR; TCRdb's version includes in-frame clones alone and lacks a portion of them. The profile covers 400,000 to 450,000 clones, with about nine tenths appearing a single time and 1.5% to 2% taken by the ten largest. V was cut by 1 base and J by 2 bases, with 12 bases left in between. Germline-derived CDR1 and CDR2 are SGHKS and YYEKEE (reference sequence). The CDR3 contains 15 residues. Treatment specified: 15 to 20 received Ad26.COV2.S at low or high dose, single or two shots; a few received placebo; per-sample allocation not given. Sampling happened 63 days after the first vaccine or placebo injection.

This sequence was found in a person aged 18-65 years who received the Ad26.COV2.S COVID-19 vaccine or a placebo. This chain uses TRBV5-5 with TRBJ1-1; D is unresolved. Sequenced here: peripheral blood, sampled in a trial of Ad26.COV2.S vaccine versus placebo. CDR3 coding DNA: TGTGCCAGCAGCTTGATGAGGACGGCTAACACTGAAGCTTTCTTT. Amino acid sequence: CASSLMRTANTEAFF. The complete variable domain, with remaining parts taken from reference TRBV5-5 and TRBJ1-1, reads DAGVTQSPTHLIKTRGQQVTLRCSPISGHKSVSWYQQVLGQGPQFIFQYYEKEERGRGNFPDRFSARQFPNYSSELNVNALLLGDSALYLCASSLMRTANTEAFFGQGTRLTVV.